A selection of T cell receptor beta chains follows, all from one sample in a study of preoperative IRX-2 immunotherapy in early breast cancer. The data were produced by immunoSEQ multiplex PCR, yet TCRdb's version contains in-frame clones alone and is incomplete. The table shows 90,000 to 100,000 clones, with 75% to 90% occurring only once. Sequences were derived from tumor tissue, sampled after IRX-2 immunotherapy. The receptor source for this set is a human donor with breast cancer. The CDR3 runs from the conserved cysteine through the conserved F or W. D genes are given only for firm matches. Expanded clones are given a class, and other clones once, few, many or no size at all.

size: .; V: TRBV10-2; D: .; J: TRBJ2-7; DNA: TGCGCCAGCAGCTACGACGAGGGGGAGCAGTACTTC; CDR3: CASSYDEGEQYF
size: .; V: TRBV18; D: .; J: TRBJ2-2; DNA: TGTGCCAGCTCACCATTTTACGTCGCGAACACCGGGGAGCTGTTTTTT; CDR3: CASSPFYVANTGELFF
size: .; V: TRBV19; D: .; J: TRBJ1-6; DNA: TGTGCCAGTAGTATCGGGACGGCTGATTCACCCCTCCACTTT; CDR3: CASSIGTADSPLHF
size: .; V: TRBV6-8; D: TRBD2; J: TRBJ2-7; DNA: TGTGCCAGCAGTTACATCCGCGGGAGGCAGTACTTC; CDR3: CASSYIRGRQYF
size: .; V: TRBV6-8; D: .; J: TRBJ2-7; DNA: TGTGCCATCAGTGCGGAGAGAAGCTCCAACGAGCAGTACTTC; CDR3: CAISAERSSNEQYF
size: .; V: TRBV28; D: .; J: TRBJ1-2; DNA: TGTGCCAGCAGCTCCCAGGCGGAAAGCTATGGCTACACCTTC; CDR3: CASSSQAESYGYTF
size: .; V: TRBV28; D: TRBD1; J: TRBJ1-2; DNA: TGTGCCAGCAGTTTTCGGGACAGAAGAAACTATGGCTACACCTTC; CDR3: CASSFRDRRNYGYTF
size: .; V: TRBV5-1; D: .; J: TRBJ1-4; DNA: TGCGCCAGCAGCCCGGATCGGGGGGGCGCTGGAAAACTGTTTTTT; CDR3: CASSPDRGGAGKLFF
size: .; V: TRBV5-1; D: .; J: TRBJ2-2; DNA: TGCGCCAGCAGCTTGGTAGCGAAGAACACCGGGGAGCTGTTTTTT; CDR3: CASSLVAKNTGELFF
size: few; V: TRBV30; D: .; J: TRBJ1-4; DNA: TGTGCCTGCCTCACCGTGGGGGAGACTAATGAAAAACTGTTTTTT; CDR3: CACLTVGETNEKLFF
size: .; V: TRBV18; D: .; J: TRBJ1-3; DNA: TGTGCCAGCTCACCACAGGGTGGAAACACCATATATTTT; CDR3: CASSPQGGNTIYF
size: .; V: TRBV6-4; D: .; J: TRBJ2-1; DNA: TGTGCCAGCAGTTGGGCCAATGAGCAGTTCTTC; CDR3: CASSWANEQFF
size: .; V: TRBV11-3; D: .; J: TRBJ2-7; DNA: TGTGCCAGCAGCTTTAGGTCTGGCACCTACGAGCAGTACTTC; CDR3: CASSFRSGTYEQYF
size: .; V: TRBV28; D: .; J: TRBJ2-2; DNA: TGTGCCAGCAGGACGCTAGGGGTTGGCACCGGGGAGCTGTTTTTT; CDR3: CASRTLGVGTGELFF
size: .; V: TRBV5-1; D: .; J: TRBJ2-5; DNA: TGCGCCAGCAGCCCCGGACAGCTTTTACAAGAGACCCAGTACTTC; CDR3: CASSPGQLLQETQYF
size: .; V: TRBV5-1; D: .; J: TRBJ2-3; DNA: TGCGCCAGCAGCTTGGGACAGCCGTACACAGATACGCAGTATTTT; CDR3: CASSLGQPYTDTQYF
size: .; V: TRBV5-1; D: .; J: TRBJ2-3; DNA: TGCGCCAGCAGCTTGGGAGTAGCCGGAGCAGATACGCAGTATTTT; CDR3: CASSLGVAGADTQYF
size: .; V: TRBV29-1; D: .; J: TRBJ2-5; DNA: TGCAGCGTTGCCAGGGTGCCCGAAGAGACCCAGTACTTC; CDR3: CSVARVPEETQYF
size: once; V: TRBV28; D: TRBD2; J: TRBJ2-1; DNA: TGTGCCAGCAGTTTTACTAGCGGGAGTTACAATGAGCAGTTCTTC; CDR3: CASSFTSGSYNEQFF
size: .; V: TRBV30; D: .; J: TRBJ1-1; DNA: TGTGCCTGGAGGGGGAGGCGGGGTGAAGCTTTCTTT; CDR3: CAWRGRRGEAFF
size: .; V: TRBV1; D: .; J: TRBJ1-2; DNA: TGCGCCAGCAGCTTGAAGGGGACCTATGGCTACACCTTC; CDR3: CASSLKGTYGYTF
size: .; V: TRBV29-1; D: .; J: TRBJ1-1; DNA: TGCAGCGTCAGAGGCTGGGATTTGAACACTGAAGCTTTCTTT; CDR3: CSVRGWDLNTEAFF
size: .; V: TRBV2; D: TRBD1; J: TRBJ1-2; DNA: TGTGCCAGCAGTGAGAGACAGGGAGGTGGCTACACCTTC; CDR3: CASSERQGGGYTF
size: .; V: TRBV6-4; D: .; J: TRBJ2-1; DNA: TGTGCCATCAGAACTAGCCCCAATGAGCAGTTCTTC; CDR3: CAIRTSPNEQFF
size: .; V: TRBV7-2; D: .; J: TRBJ2-5; DNA: TGTGCCAGCAGCTTAGGTCGGGGGACAGCCGCTAAGACCCAGTACTTC; CDR3: CASSLGRGTAAKTQYF
size: .; V: TRBV18; D: TRBD1; J: TRBJ2-7; DNA: TGTGCCAGCTCACCTAGGGCAGGGGGCCCCTACGAGCAGTACTTC; CDR3: CASSPRAGGPYEQYF
size: .; V: TRBV5-1; D: .; J: TRBJ2-3; DNA: TGCGCCAGCAGCTTGGGCAGTAGCACAGATACGCAGTATTTT; CDR3: CASSLGSSTDTQYF
size: once; V: TRBV12-5; D: TRBD1; J: TRBJ1-4; DNA: TGTGCTAGTGGCTGGACAGGGTCGAATGAAAAACTGTTTTTT; CDR3: CASGWTGSNEKLFF
size: .; V: TRBV14; D: .; J: TRBJ1-2; DNA: TGTGCCAGCAGCCAAGATCTCAGACACTATGGCTACACCTTC; CDR3: CASSQDLRHYGYTF
size: .; V: TRBV6-4; D: TRBD1; J: TRBJ1-4; DNA: TGTGCCAGCAGTTACTCCAGGGGGCGCGAATATAAACTGTTTTTT; CDR3: CASSYSRGREYKLFF
size: .; V: TRBV28; D: .; J: TRBJ1-1; DNA: TGTGCCAGCAGTTCCCCCCAGGGGCGCACTGAAGCTTTCTTT; CDR3: CASSSPQGRTEAFF
size: .; V: TRBV10-3; D: .; J: TRBJ1-5; DNA: TGTGCCATCAGTGAGTCGATCGGGTCCGGGGTTCGACAGCCCCAGCATTTT; CDR3: CAISESIGSGVRQPQHF
size: .; V: TRBV11-3; D: TRBD1; J: TRBJ2-5; DNA: TGTGCCAGCATGACGACAGGGGAAAGACAAGAGACCCAGTACTTC; CDR3: CASMTTGERQETQYF
size: once; V: TRBV14; D: .; J: TRBJ1-1; DNA: TGTGCCAGCAGCCAAGATCACGGGATTAGCGCTGAAGCTTTCTTT; CDR3: CASSQDHGISAEAFF
size: .; V: TRBV5-1; D: .; J: TRBJ1-2; DNA: TGCGCCAGCAGAAGGGGTACCACTAACTATGGCTACACCTTC; CDR3: CASRRGTTNYGYTF
size: .; V: TRBV19; D: TRBD2; J: TRBJ2-1; DNA: TGTGCCAGTAGTTATAGGCGGACTAGCGGGAGGGCGTACAATGAGCAGTTCTTC; CDR3: CASSYRRTSGRAYNEQFF
size: .; V: TRBV4-3; D: TRBD1; J: TRBJ2-3; DNA: TGCGCCAGCAGCCGTACAGGGGAAGATACGCAGTATTTT; CDR3: CASSRTGEDTQYF
size: .; V: TRBV28; D: .; J: TRBJ2-3; DNA: TGTGCCAGCAGTCTCGCACCCCCATGGGATACGCAGTATTTT; CDR3: CASSLAPPWDTQYF
size: .; V: TRBV15; D: .; J: TRBJ1-3; DNA: TGTGCCACCAGCAGAGATCCGGTCGTCGGGGATGGAAACACCATATATTTT; CDR3: CATSRDPVVGDGNTIYF
size: few; V: TRBV15; D: TRBD2; J: TRBJ2-7; DNA: TGTGCCACCAGCAGAGGTCGAGCGGGGGAATACGAGCAGTACTTC; CDR3: CATSRGRAGEYEQYF
size: .; V: TRBV29-1; D: .; J: TRBJ1-1; DNA: TGCAGCGTTGAATGGGGGCAAACTGAAGCTTTCTTT; CDR3: CSVEWGQTEAFF